This TCR beta chain is drawn from a study of technical replicates of blood from a few donors. TCRdb's copy holds only in-frame clones and misses some; the assay was immunoSEQ multiplex PCR. The sample yields more than 55,000 clones, approximately 90% seen once. This CDR3 region has 14 residues. Germline V CDR1 and CDR2: SGHNT, YYREEE (reference sequence). The junction had 3 bases not matched to a gene; V was cut back by 2 bases and J by 3 bases. Sequenced material: PBMCs. This TCR was recovered from a human donor in good health. Some clones in this sample may be carry-over from other donors' samples. The chain recombines TRBV5-4 with TRBJ2-7, with 9 nucleotides matching TRBD2. CDR3 amino acids: CASSFGTSNYEQYF. DNA for the CDR3: TGTGCCAGCAGCTTTGGGACTAGCAACTACGAGCAGTACTTC.